This T cell receptor beta chain comes out of a study of blood T cells in healthy people across ages. Comments on this clonotype: Its specificity is not known.

Per the germline V gene, CDR1 is LGHDT and CDR2 is YNNKEL (reference sequence). The CDR3 totals 12 residues. V lost 4 bases and J 6 bases, leaving 7 bases between the germline ends. Findings and caveats of the study: A roughly linear age-dependent decrease characterized TCR beta diversity per million T cells.

Sample-barcoded 5' priming and a J-beta primer mix drove a second PCR of roughly 6 to 12 cycles. TCRdb processed the 5' RACE reads anew with MiXCR; each CDR3 protein has one entry. The sample lists approximately 820,000 distinct CDR3 sequences; around 43% were seen once. The sequence was collected from a man between 60 and 75 years old in good health. This chain connects TRBV3-1 to TRBJ2-1; no clear D. Sample: blood. The CDR3 reads CASSPPINEQFF. The CDR3 bases are TGTGCCAGCAGCCCCCCCATCAATGAGCAGTTCTTC.